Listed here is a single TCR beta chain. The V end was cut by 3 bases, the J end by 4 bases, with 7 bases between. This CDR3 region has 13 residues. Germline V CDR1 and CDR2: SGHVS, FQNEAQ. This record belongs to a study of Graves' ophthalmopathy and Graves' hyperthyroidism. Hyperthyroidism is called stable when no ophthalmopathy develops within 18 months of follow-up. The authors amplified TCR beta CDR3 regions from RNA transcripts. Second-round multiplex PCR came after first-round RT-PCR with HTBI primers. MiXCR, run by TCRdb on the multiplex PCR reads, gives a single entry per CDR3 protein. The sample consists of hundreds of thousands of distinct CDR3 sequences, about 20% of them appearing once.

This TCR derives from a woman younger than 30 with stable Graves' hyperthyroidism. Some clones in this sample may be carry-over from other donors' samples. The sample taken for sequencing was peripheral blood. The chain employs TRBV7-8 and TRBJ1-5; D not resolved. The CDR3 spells CASSFTANQPQHF. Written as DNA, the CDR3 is TGTGCCAGCAGCTTTACAGCGAATCAGCCCCAGCATTTT.